Following are 29 T cell receptor beta chains from one sample sequenced in a study of blood T cells in healthy people across ages. Primed by a sample-barcoded 5' primer and a J-beta primer mix, a second PCR proceeded for about 6 to 11 cycles. In TCRdb, the 5' RACE reads were re-called with MiXCR into one record per CDR3 protein. Here the sample spans 1.5 million to 2 million distinct CDR3 sequences, approximately 28% being singletons. Sequenced: blood. The receptors derive from a woman in her thirties in good health.

The table lists this clonotype with a few counts. The chain joins TRBV7-2 to TRBJ2-3; D uncertain. Trimming removed 6 bases from V and 11 bases from J, with 18 bases in between. Per germline, CDR1 SGHTA and CDR2 FQGNSA. The CDR3 is 13 amino acids. CDR3: CASSSEYNWGQYF. DNA of the CDR3: TGTGCCAGCAGTTCCGAATATAACTGGGGGCAGTATTTT.

The chain combines TRBV4-1 with TRBJ1-1; 8 positions match TRBD1. V was pared by 4 bases and J by 8 bases, with 6 bases of the junction left unmatched. The CDR3 length is 13 residues. Germline V CDR1 and CDR2: MGHRA, YSYEKL. CDR3 protein: CASSPDRGLEAFF. For the CDR3, the DNA is TGCGCCAGCAGCCCAGACAGGGGATTGGAAGCTTTCTTT.

This clonotype was seen only a few times. The chain carries TRBV11-3 and TRBJ1-6, with D possibly TRBD1 on 5 matching bases. The CDR3 consists of 19 residues. The V gene lost 7 bases and the J gene lost 2 bases, with 24 bases spanning the gap. Germline lookup yields CDR1 SGHNT and CDR2 YENEEA. The chain's CDR3 is CASMVRGGTPFPYNSPLHF. The CDR3, as DNA: TGTGCCAGCATGGTACGGGGCGGGACTCCGTTTCCCTATAATTCACCCCTCCACTTT. The variable domain in full, with the rest retrieved from reference TRBV11-3 and TRBJ1-6, is EAGVVQSPRYKIIEKKQPVAFWCNPISGHNTLYWYLQNLGQGPELLIRYENEEAVDDSQLPKDRFSAERLKGVDSTLKIQPAELGDSAVYLCASMVRGGTPFPYNSPLHFGNGTRLTVT.

The CDR3 DNA reads as TGCGCCAGCAGCCCACGAACATGTGGGAATGAGCAGTTCTTC. This encodes CASSPRTCGNEQFF. The chain has TRBV5-1 and TRBJ2-1; D gene uncertain. Looked up from germline, CDR1 is SGHRS and CDR2 is YFSETQ. The length of the CDR3 is 14 residues. V lost 4 bases and J lost 7, with 15 bases in between.

The chain links TRBV11-2 to TRBJ2-7; 11 bases fit TRBD2. The J segment lost 7 bases and the V segment lost 3 bases, leaving 8 bases of the junction unmatched. The CDR3 loop spans 15 amino acids. Germline V CDR1 and CDR2: SGHAT, FQNNGV. The CDR3 loop reads CASSLAGLADNEQYF. CDR3 nucleotides: TGTGCCAGCAGCTTGGCGGGACTAGCGGACAATGAGCAGTACTTC.

Concerning this clonotype: A much larger clone lies a single base off, so this may be a read error. The V and J genes are TRBV5-1 and TRBJ2-4, with 8 bases matching TRBD1. This CDR3 has 19 residues. The germline V gene encodes CDR1 SGHRS and CDR2 YFSETQ. V lost 4 bases and J lost 1; bases outside the gene matches: 16. CDR3 loop: CASSPGLTGDFGAKNIQYF. The CDR3, as DNA: TGCGCCAGCAGCCCCGGCCTGACAGGGGACTTTGGGGCCAAAAACATTCAGTACTTC.

The gene calls are TRBV20-1 and TRBJ2-7; 7 bases align to TRBD1. V shed 6 bases and J 4 bases; nucleotides not matched to a gene: 15. Looked up from germline, CDR1 is DFQATT and CDR2 is SNEGSKA (reference sequence). CDR3 length equals 15 residues. The DNA for the CDR3 is TGCAGTGCCTTTCACCCGGACAGGCCTGGATACGAGCAGTACTTC. Residues: CSAFHPDRPGYEQYF.

This clonotype came up a few times. V usage is TRBV3-1 and J usage is TRBJ1-6; perhaps TRBD1 as D (6 bases). The CDR3 extends over 17 amino acids. The germline CDR1 and CDR2 sequences are LGHDT and YNNKEL (reference sequence). Trimming took off 2 bases at V and 9 bases at J, with 20 bases between the two ends. CDR3 sequence: CASSQSAGGQGSSPLHF. The CDR3 DNA reads TGTGCCAGCAGCCAATCGGCCGGGGGCCAGGGGAGTTCACCCCTCCACTTT.

This clonotype was seen a few times. The chain carries TRBV5-1 and TRBJ2-7; the D gene could be TRBD1 or TRBD2 (6 bases each). The J call may not be correct, given that the DNA end is closer to TRBJ2-5. CDR1 is SGHRS and CDR2 is YFSETQ in the germline V gene. This CDR3 spans 16 amino acids. CDR3 protein: CASSPTTGANSETQYF. The CDR3 nucleotides are TGCGCCAGCAGCCCGACGACGGGGGCCAACAGCGAGACCCAGTACTTC.

As for this clonotype: The junction differs from germline at one of its ends, possibly a read error. The chain carries TRBV27 and TRBJ2-2; tentative D call: TRBD1 (7 bases). The CDR3 totals 15 residues. Germline V lookup: CDR1 MNHEY, CDR2 SMNVEV (reference sequence). CDR3 in DNA: TGTGCCAGCAGTGGTAGGAGGGGGCGGACCGGGGAGCGGTTTTTT. It is translated as CASSGRRGRTGERFF.

This clonotype was seen a handful of times. The chain recombines TRBV6-5 with TRBJ1-4; maybe TRBD1 (6 bases). Germline V CDR1 and CDR2: MNHEY, SVGAGI. The CDR3 loop spans 15 amino acids. V shed 5 bases and J shed 3 bases, with 13 bases lying between them. The CDR3 bases are TGTGCCAGCAGTATAGCCACAGGGTCTAATGAAAAACTGTTTTTT. This translates into CASSIATGSNEKLFF.

This clonotype has just a few counts. V usage is TRBV19 and J usage is TRBJ2-3, with D possibly matching TRBD2 (6 bases). The CDR3 is made up of 15 amino acids. Germline lookup yields CDR1 LNHDA and CDR2 SQIVND (reference sequence). Deletions cut 3 bases from V and 1 base from J, with 11 bases between. The CDR3 DNA is TGTGCCAGTAGTATCGGGGCTAGCGGCACAGATACGCAGTATTTT. It yields the protein CASSIGASGTDTQYF.

A word on this clonotype: At one end the junction does not follow the germline gene, possibly because of a read error. The chain has TRBV7-6 and TRBJ2-5; no reliable D call. CDR3 length: 14 amino acids. CDR1 SGHVS and CDR2 FNYEAQ come from the germline V gene. CDR3 sequence reads: CSSSLDRSPGTQYF. CDR3 sequence (DNA): TGTTCCAGCAGCTTAGATAGGTCCCCAGGGACCCAGTACTTC.

This clonotype was recorded a few times. V is TRBV7-9 and J is TRBJ2-7, with a tentative D call TRBD2 (6 bases). V lost 6 bases and J lost 5, with 14 bases in between. The CDR3 has 13 residues. CDR1 and CDR2 (germline): SEHNR, FQNEAQ (reference sequence). The CDR3 spells CASSSTGRHEQYF. CDR3 DNA: TGTGCCAGCAGTAGCACGGGGAGGCACGAGCAGTACTTC.

The CDR3 coding sequence is TGTGCCAGCAGCTTAGGCCGGTCAGGTTGGGAGCAGTACTTC. It yields the protein CASSLGRSGWEQYF. The chain uses TRBV7-2 and TRBJ2-7; no definite D call. The CDR3 extends over 14 amino acids. V lost 1 base to trimming and J lost 7 bases, with 14 bases between them. Germline V gene lookup returns CDR1 SGHTA and CDR2 FQGNSA.

In nucleotides, the CDR3 is TGTGCCAGCAGCCCGGTGAGCCAGGGGGCTAGCAATCAGCCCCAGCATTTT. Protein sequence: CASSPVSQGASNQPQHF. The chain has TRBV7-2 and TRBJ1-5, with 8 bases lining up with TRBD1. The CDR3 is 17 residues long. Trimming removed 5 bases from V and 0 bases from J; junction bases left unmatched: 9. CDR1 SGHTA and CDR2 FQGNSA come from the germline V gene. The full variable domain, completed using reference TRBV7-2 and TRBJ1-5, is GAGVSQSPSNKVTEKGKDVELRCDPISGHTALYWYRQSLGQGLEFLIYFQGNSAPDKSGLPSDRFSAERTGGSVSTLTIQRTQQEDSAVYLCASSPVSQGASNQPQHFGDGTRLSIL.

Concerning this clonotype: One end of the junction fails to match germline, which may point to a read error. The gene calls are TRBV7-9 and TRBJ2-1, with 11 bases that match TRBD1. The V gene's germline CDR1 is SEHNR and CDR2 FQNEAQ (reference sequence). This CDR3 is 15 amino acids long. CDR3 sequence: CASSLAGTGGNEKFF. Written as DNA, the CDR3 is TGTGCCAGCAGCTTAGCAGGGACAGGGGGGAATGAGAAGTTCTTC.

This rearrangement joins TRBV2 to TRBJ1-2; no firm D call. This CDR3 comprises 12 residues. V lost 1 base and J 8 bases, leaving 8 bases between the germline ends. CDR1 SNHLY and CDR2 FYNNEI come from the germline V gene. The CDR3 sequence: CASSEVTGGYTF. As DNA, the CDR3 is TGTGCCAGCAGTGAAGTTACCGGGGGCTACACCTTC.

About this clonotype: At one end the junction does not follow the germline gene, possibly because of a read error. V is TRBV20-1 and J is TRBJ2-5; 7 nucleotides align to TRBD2. This CDR3 comprises 15 residues. CDR1 is DFQATT and CDR2 is SNEGSKA in the germline V gene (reference sequence). CDR3 nucleotide sequence: TGCAGTACTAGAGCCCCCTCTAGCGGTGGGGAGACCCAGTACTTC. Translating it yields CSTRAPSSGGETQYF.

This clonotype was observed a few times. The rearrangement links TRBV20-1 to TRBJ2-7; 9 bases map to TRBD2. Germline-derived CDR1 and CDR2 are DFQATT and SNEGSKA (reference sequence). J gave up 2 bases and V 1 base, and 6 bases lay outside the gene matches. The CDR3 covers 15 residues. CDR3 in amino acids: CSARVDSGGAYEQYF. CDR3 coding DNA: TGCAGTGCTAGAGTCGATAGCGGGGGAGCCTACGAGCAGTACTTC.

This clonotype appeared a few times. This chain uses TRBV30 with TRBJ1-2; D is perhaps TRBD1 (6 bases). Trimming cost V 4 bases and J 8 bases, with 14 bases left between them. This CDR3 has 12 residues. Germline CDR1 and CDR2: GTSNPN and SVGIG (reference sequence). CDR3 nucleotide sequence: TGTGCCTGGAAGCAAGGGGGAGGCGGCTACACCTTC. Encoded protein: CAWKQGGGGYTF.

The V call is TRBV2, the J call TRBJ2-4, with D perhaps TRBD2 (6 bases). The CDR3 is made up of 15 amino acids. CDR1 and CDR2 from the germline V gene are SNHLY and FYNNEI. V gave up 5 bases and J gave up 13 bases, with 24 bases separating them. The DNA of the CDR3 is TGTGCCAGCAGTAGAAGGACTATTCTGGACAATGAGCAGTACTTC. Protein product: CASSRRTILDNEQYF.

This clonotype has more than one count but fewer than ten. An end of the junction differs from the germline gene, which may be a read error. This sequence joins TRBV2 and TRBJ1-2; 12 positions agree with TRBD1. From germline, CDR1 is SNHLY and CDR2 FYNNEI. This CDR3 spans 14 amino acids. CDR3 region: CVSRDRGRGYGYTF. As DNA, the CDR3 is TGTGTCAGCAGGGACAGGGGGCGCGGCTATGGCTACACCTTC. Together with reference TRBV2 and TRBJ1-2, the CDR3 gives the full variable domain: EPEVTQTPSHQVTQMGQEVILRCVPISNHLYFYWYRQILGQKVEFLVSFYNNEISEKSEIFDDQFSVERPDGSNFTLKIRSTKLEDSAMYFCVSRDRGRGYGYTFGSGTRLTVV.

The sample holds a few counts of this clonotype. Here the CDR3 DNA reads TGTGCCAGCTCACCACTGACTAGCGGGAGTGATACGCAGTATTTT. Translation gives CASSPLTSGSDTQYF. The chain couples TRBV18 to TRBJ2-3, with 12 bases fitting TRBD2. The J segment lost 6 bases and the V segment lost 1 base, leaving 2 bases of the junction unmatched. The CDR3 totals 15 residues. Germline loops: CDR1 KGHSH, CDR2 LQKENI.

The rearrangement links TRBV10-3 to TRBJ1-2, with D tentatively TRBD1 (6 bases). Germline V gene data show CDR1 as ENHRY and CDR2 as SYGVKD. V gave up 10 bases and J gave up 2 bases, with 17 bases separating them. The CDR3 has 14 amino acids. The CDR3 nucleotides are TGTGCCAGACCCGGGGACAACCCCAACTATGGCTACACCTTC. Translating gives CARPGDNPNYGYTF.

The chain recombines TRBV20-1 with TRBJ1-2, with D hard to call. CDR1 DFQATT and CDR2 SNEGSKA come from the germline V gene (reference sequence). The CDR3 spans 12 residues. The V and J ends lost 2 bases and 6 bases respectively, with 10 bases between them. CDR3 loop: CSARLGRDGYTF. The CDR3 DNA sequence: TGCAGTGCTAGACTAGGGCGGGATGGCTACACCTTC.

The genes are TRBV5-1 and TRBJ2-5, with a weak D call TRBD1 (7 bases). Germline V lookup: CDR1 SGHRS, CDR2 YFSETQ. V was shortened by 3 bases and J by 2 bases, with 17 bases between the two germline ends. This CDR3 comprises 16 residues. This chain's CDR3 is CASSSGDSAIQETQYF. The CDR3 region has the DNA TGCGCCAGCAGCTCGGGGGACAGTGCCATACAAGAGACCCAGTACTTC. Full variable domain (missing parts from reference TRBV5-1 and TRBJ2-5): KAGVTQTPRYLIKTRGQQVTLSCSPISGHRSVSWYQQTPGQGLQFLFEYFSETQRNKGNFPGRFSGRQFSNSRSEMNVSTLELGDSALYLCASSSGDSAIQETQYFGPGTRLLVL.

This clonotype occurred a few times. The chain recombines TRBV15 with TRBJ2-3; D ambiguous. The V end lost 0 bases, the J end lost 14 bases, and 12 bases lay between the germline ends. The CDR3 is made up of 12 amino acids. Germline loops: CDR1 LNHNV, CDR2 YYDKDF (reference sequence). CDR3 in DNA: TGTGCCACCAGCAGAGATCTTTCCTTTCCGTATTTT. This translates into CATSRDLSFPYF.

Only a few counts were recorded for this clonotype. The V gene is TRBV5-1, the J gene TRBJ2-7, with D tentatively TRBD1 or TRBD2 (6 bases each). The CDR3 extends over 15 amino acids. In germline, CDR1 is SGHRS, CDR2 YFSETQ. Trimming stripped 0 bases from V and 0 bases from J, with 10 bases between. The CDR3 coding sequence is TGCGCCAGCAGCTTGGGGGGGGCTACCTCCTACGAGCAGTACTTC. Its translation is CASSLGGATSYEQYF.